This is a list of T cell receptor beta chains from one sample in a study of blood T cell repertoires in COVID-19. Clones were sequenced by immunoSEQ multiplex PCR, and TCRdb holds only the in-frame ones, with some missing. The sample contains over 85,000 clones, around 68% of which appear only once. Sample: peripheral blood. These receptors all come from a woman aged 55 to 70 with acute or convalescent COVID-19. CDR3s include the opening cysteine and the closing phenylalanine or tryptophan. The order of the fields is clone size, V gene, D gene, J gene, CDR3 length, CDR3 DNA, CDR3 protein. The D gene is left open where the match is weak. For some rows the clone size is stated as once, few or many, or as a class when expanded; others skip it.

>NA|TRBV27|NA|TRBJ1-1|14
TGTGCCAGCAGTTCAAACACCGTGAACACTGAAGCTTTCTTT
CASSSNTVNTEAFF
>NA|TRBV3-1/TRBV3-2|TRBD1|TRBJ1-3|14
TGTGCCAGCAGATCCTCGGGACAGCCAAACACCATATATTTT
CASRSSGQPNTIYF
>NA|TRBV9|NA|TRBJ1-1|13
TGTGCCAGCAGCTCGCAAGTTGGGAGTGAAGCTTTCTTT
CASSSQVGSEAFF
>NA|TRBV18|NA|TRBJ1-5|14
TGTGCCAGCTCACCACAGGGGGGGTATCAGCCCCAGCATTTT
CASSPQGGYQPQHF
>NA|TRBV7-2|NA|TRBJ2-5|13
TGTGCCAGCAAGGGGGAGACCCTGGAGACCCAGTACTTC
CASKGETLETQYF
>once|TRBV27|NA|TRBJ2-7|15
TGTGCCAGCAGTTCCCGGACAAGGAGCTCCTACGAGCAGTACTTC
CASSSRTRSSYEQYF
>many|TRBV4-2|TRBD2|TRBJ2-7|15
TGTGCCAGCAGCCAAACTAGCGGTATGTTCCACGAGCAGTACTTC
CASSQTSGMFHEQYF
>NA|TRBV19|TRBD1|TRBJ1-1|13
TGTGCCACAAAACAGGGGAGGAACACTGAAGCTTTCTTT
CATKQGRNTEAFF
>NA|TRBV30|TRBD1|TRBJ1-2|16
TGTGCCTGGAGTCCTTCTTATCACTCAGGGGGCAAAGGCTACACCTTC
CAWSPSYHSGGKGYTF
>NA|TRBV18|NA|TRBJ1-2|16
TGTGCCAGCTCACCACCGGTTGGGGCAGGGTACTATGGCTACACCTTC
CASSPPVGAGYYGYTF
>NA|TRBV5-1|TRBD2|TRBJ2-3|15
TGCGCCAGCAGCTTGGTCAGCGGGGGGACAGATACGCAGTATTTT
CASSLVSGGTDTQYF
>NA|TRBV2|NA|TRBJ2-3|15
TGTGCCAGCAGTGAAGCCCTAGCAGAAGCAGATACGCAGTATTTT
CASSEALAEADTQYF
>NA|TRBV20-1|TRBD1|TRBJ1-1|13
TGCAGTGCTAGTGGAGACAGGGAGACTGAAGCTTTCTTT
CSASGDRETEAFF